This T cell receptor beta chain is from a study of blood T cell repertoires in COVID-19. The overall study: COVID-19 samples collected from the United States, Italy and Spain covered acute and convalescent phases. In each case, the material was cDNA or gDNA derived from T cells, B-cell-depleted T cells, or PBMCs.

V shed 1 base and J 7 bases; nucleotides not matched to a gene: 8. Per germline, CDR1 SGHTA and CDR2 FQGNSA. The CDR3 covers 16 residues. Original data processing: The authors estimated nucleated cell counts from reference gene primer amplification. This table comes from immunoSEQ multiplex PCR, and its TCRdb copy is limited to in-frame clones, with some not included. The DNA was the basis for D and trimming; V, J and clone size are from that table. The table has approximately 350,000 clones, about four fifths seen once. Recovered Cohort 3 donors showed two negative PCRs, clearance, or symptom resolution.

Input material: PBMCs or T cells enriched from blood (not recorded which). The V and J genes are TRBV7-2 and TRBJ2-1; 9 bases match TRBD2. The sequence came from a woman between 45 and 60 years old who had recovered from COVID-19. Here the CDR3 reads CASSLVGSGSVNEQFF. The CDR3 bases are TGTGCCAGCAGCTTAGTTGGTAGCGGGAGTGTGAATGAGCAGTTCTTC.